The entry below describes one T cell receptor (beta chain). The antigen remains unidentified. This record belongs to a study of shared clonotypes between healthy human individuals. This table comes from immunoSEQ multiplex PCR, and its TCRdb copy is limited to in-frame clones, with some not included. The table lists around 940,000 clones, over 60% of them singletons, with around 1.5% in the top ten. Germline CDR1 is SGHRS and CDR2 is YFSETQ. V was trimmed by 9 bases and J by 3 bases, leaving 9 bases between them. This CDR3 spans 12 amino acids. Study findings and constraints: Clonotypes which were not shared had lower generation probabilities than clonotypes that all four donors shared. Incomplete sequencing of sorted subsets was indicated by rarefaction despite large depth. Sharing across four donors was seen in 5% to 5.5% of naive CD4 clonotypes.

This TCR was sampled from a man aged 18 to 30 in good health. This sequence joins TRBV5-1 and TRBJ2-2, with D hard to call. The sequenced sample was memory CD4+ T cells sorted from blood. Subset meaning: CD45RA-negative fraction. The CDR3 region is CATAVDTGELFF. The CDR3 nucleotides read TGCGCCACGGCCGTTGACACCGGGGAGCTGTTTTTT.